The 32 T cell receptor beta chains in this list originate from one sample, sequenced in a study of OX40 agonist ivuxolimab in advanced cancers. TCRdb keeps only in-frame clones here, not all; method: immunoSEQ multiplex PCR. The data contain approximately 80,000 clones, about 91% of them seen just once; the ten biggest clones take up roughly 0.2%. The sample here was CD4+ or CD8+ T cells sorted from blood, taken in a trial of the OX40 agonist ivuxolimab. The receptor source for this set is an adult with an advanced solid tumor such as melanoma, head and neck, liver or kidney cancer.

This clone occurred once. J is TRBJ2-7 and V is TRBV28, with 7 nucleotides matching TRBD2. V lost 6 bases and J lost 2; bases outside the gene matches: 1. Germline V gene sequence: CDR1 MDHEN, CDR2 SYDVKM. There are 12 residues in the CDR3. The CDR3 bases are TGTGCCAGCAGCGGACTAGCCTACGAGCAGTACTTC. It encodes CASSGLAYEQYF.

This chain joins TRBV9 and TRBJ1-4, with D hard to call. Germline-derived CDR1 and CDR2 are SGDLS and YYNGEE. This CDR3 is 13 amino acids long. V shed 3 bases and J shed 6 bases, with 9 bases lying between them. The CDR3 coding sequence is TGTGCCAGCAGCGCTCGTCCCGATGAAAAACTGTTTTTT. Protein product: CASSARPDEKLFF.

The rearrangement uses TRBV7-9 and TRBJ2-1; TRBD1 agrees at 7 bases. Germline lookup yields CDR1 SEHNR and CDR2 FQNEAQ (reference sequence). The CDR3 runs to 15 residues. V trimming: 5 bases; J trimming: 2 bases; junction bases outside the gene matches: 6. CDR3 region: CASSEGQTTYNEQFF. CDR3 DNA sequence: TGTGCCAGCAGCGAGGGACAGACCACCTACAATGAGCAGTTCTTC.

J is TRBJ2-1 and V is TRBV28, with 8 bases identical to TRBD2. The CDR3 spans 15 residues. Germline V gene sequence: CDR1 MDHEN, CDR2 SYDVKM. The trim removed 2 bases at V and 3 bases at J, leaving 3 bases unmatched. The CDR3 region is CASSLTGGSYNEQFF. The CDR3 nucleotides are TGTGCCAGCAGTTTAACGGGGGGGAGCTACAATGAGCAGTTCTTC. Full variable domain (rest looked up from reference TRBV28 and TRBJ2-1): DVKVTQSSRYLVKRTGEKVFLECVQDMDHENMFWYRQDPGLGLRLIYFSYDVKMKEKGDIPEGYSVSREKKERFSLILESASTNQTSMYLCASSLTGGSYNEQFFGPGTRLTVL.

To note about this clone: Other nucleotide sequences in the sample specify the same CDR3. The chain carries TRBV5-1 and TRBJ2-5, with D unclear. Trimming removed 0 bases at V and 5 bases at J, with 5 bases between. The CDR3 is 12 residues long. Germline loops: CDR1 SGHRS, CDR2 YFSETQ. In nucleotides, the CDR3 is TGCGCCAGCAGCTTGGATCGGGAGACCCAGTACTTC. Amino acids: CASSLDRETQYF. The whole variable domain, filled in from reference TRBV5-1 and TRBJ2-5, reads KAGVTQTPRYLIKTRGQQVTLSCSPISGHRSVSWYQQTPGQGLQFLFEYFSETQRNKGNFPGRFSGRQFSNSRSEMNVSTLELGDSALYLCASSLDRETQYFGPGTRLLVL.

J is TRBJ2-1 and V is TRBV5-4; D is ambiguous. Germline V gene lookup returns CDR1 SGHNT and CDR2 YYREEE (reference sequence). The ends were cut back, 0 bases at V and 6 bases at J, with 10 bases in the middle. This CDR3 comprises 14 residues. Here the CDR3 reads CASSLGSDTNEQFF. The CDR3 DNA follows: TGTGCCAGCAGCTTGGGGTCAGACACCAATGAGCAGTTCTTC.

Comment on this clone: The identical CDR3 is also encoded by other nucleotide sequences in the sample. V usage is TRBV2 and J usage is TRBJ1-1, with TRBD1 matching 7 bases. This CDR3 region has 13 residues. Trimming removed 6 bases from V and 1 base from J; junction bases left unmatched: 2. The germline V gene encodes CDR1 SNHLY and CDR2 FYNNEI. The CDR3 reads CASRRQGNTEAFF. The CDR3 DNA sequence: TGTGCCAGCAGGAGACAGGGGAACACTGAAGCTTTCTTT.

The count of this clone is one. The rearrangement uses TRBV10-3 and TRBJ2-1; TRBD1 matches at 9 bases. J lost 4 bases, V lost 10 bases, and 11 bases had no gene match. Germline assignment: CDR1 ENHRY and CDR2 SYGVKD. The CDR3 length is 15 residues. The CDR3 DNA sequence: TGTGCCACCGGTATGGGGACAGGGCAATACAATGAGCAGTTCTTC. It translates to CATGMGTGQYNEQFF.

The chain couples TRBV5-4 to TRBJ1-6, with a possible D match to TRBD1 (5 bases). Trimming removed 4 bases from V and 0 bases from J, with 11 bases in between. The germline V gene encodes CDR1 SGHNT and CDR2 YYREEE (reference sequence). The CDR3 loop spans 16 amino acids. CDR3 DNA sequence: TGTGCCAGCAGCCTTGGGGGGAGCTCCTATAATTCACCCCTCCACTTT. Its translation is CASSLGGSSYNSPLHF.

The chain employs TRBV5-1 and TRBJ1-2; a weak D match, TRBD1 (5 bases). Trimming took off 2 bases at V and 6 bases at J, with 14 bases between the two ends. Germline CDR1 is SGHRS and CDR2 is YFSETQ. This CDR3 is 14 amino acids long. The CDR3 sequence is CASSFGQGNDGYTF. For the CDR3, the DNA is TGCGCCAGCAGCTTCGGGCAGGGTAATGATGGCTACACCTTC.

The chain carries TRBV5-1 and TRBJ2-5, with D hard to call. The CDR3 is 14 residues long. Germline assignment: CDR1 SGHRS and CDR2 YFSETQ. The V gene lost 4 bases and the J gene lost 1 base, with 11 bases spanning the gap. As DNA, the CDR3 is TGCGCCAGCAGCCACCTGGGGTTCCAAGAGACCCAGTACTTC. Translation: CASSHLGFQETQYF.

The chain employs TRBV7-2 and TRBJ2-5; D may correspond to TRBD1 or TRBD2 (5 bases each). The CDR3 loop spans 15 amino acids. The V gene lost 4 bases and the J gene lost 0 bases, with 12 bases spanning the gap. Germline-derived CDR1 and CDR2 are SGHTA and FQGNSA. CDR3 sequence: CASSSGTTYQETQYF. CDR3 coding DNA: TGTGCCAGCAGCTCCGGGACCACGTACCAAGAGACCCAGTACTTC.

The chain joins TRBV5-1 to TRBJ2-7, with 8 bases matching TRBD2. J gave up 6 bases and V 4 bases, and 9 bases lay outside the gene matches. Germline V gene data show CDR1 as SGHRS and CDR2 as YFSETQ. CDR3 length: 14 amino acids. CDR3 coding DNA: TGCGCCAGCAGCCCTGGGACCGCGGGAGGCGAGCAGTACGTC. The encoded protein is CASSPGTAGGEQYV.

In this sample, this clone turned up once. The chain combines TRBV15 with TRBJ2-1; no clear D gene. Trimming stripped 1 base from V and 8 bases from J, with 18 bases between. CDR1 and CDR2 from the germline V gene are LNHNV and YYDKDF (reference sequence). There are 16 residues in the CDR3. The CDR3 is CATSRGEGAHLDEQFF. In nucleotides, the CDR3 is TGTGCCACCAGCAGAGGTGAAGGAGCCCATTTGGATGAGCAGTTCTTC.

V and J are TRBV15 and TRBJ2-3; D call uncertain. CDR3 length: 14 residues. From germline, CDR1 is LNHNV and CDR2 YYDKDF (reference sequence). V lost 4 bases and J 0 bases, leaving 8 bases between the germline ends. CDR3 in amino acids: CATSTAVSTDTQYF. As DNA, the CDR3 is TGTGCCACCAGCACGGCAGTTAGCACAGATACGCAGTATTTT. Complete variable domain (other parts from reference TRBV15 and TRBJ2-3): DAMVIQNPRYQVTQFGKPVTLSCSQTLNHNVMYWYQQKSSQAPKLLFHYYDKDFNNEADTPDNFQSRRPNTSFCFLDIRSPGLGDTAMYLCATSTAVSTDTQYFGPGTRLTVL.

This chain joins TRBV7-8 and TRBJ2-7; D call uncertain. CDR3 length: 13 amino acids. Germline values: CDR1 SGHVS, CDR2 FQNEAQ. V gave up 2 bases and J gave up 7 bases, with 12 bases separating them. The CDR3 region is CASSLIRLGEQYV. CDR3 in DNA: TGTGCCAGCAGCTTAATAAGGCTAGGTGAGCAGTACGTC.

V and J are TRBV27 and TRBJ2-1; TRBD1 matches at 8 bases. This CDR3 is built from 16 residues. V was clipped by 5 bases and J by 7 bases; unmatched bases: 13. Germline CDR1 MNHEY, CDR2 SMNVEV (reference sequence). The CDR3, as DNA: TGTGCCAGCAGTACATGGACAGGGTCGGCGAGAAATGAGCAGTTCTTC. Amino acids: CASSTWTGSARNEQFF.

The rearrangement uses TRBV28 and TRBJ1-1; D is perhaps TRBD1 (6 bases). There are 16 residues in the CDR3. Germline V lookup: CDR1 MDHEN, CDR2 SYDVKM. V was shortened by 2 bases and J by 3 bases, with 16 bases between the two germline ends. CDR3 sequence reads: CASSLPRGRGDTEAFF. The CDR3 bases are TGTGCCAGCAGTTTACCCAGGGGACGAGGGGACACTGAAGCTTTCTTT. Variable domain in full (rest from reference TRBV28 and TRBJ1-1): DVKVTQSSRYLVKRTGEKVFLECVQDMDHENMFWYRQDPGLGLRLIYFSYDVKMKEKGDIPEGYSVSREKKERFSLILESASTNQTSMYLCASSLPRGRGDTEAFFGQGTRLTVV.

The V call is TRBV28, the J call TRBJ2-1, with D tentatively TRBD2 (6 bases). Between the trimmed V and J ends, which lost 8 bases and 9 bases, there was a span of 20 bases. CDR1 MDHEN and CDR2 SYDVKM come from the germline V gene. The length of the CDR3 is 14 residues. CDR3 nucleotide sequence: TGTGCCAGCGGGGGACCTAGCGAGTCGGTTGAGCAGTTCTTC. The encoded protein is CASGGPSESVEQFF.

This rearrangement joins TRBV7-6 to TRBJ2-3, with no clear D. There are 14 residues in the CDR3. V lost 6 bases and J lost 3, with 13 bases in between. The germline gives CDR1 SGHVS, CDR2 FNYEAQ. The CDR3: CASRMDPSTDTQYF. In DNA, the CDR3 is TGTGCCAGCAGAATGGACCCCTCGACAGATACGCAGTATTTT.

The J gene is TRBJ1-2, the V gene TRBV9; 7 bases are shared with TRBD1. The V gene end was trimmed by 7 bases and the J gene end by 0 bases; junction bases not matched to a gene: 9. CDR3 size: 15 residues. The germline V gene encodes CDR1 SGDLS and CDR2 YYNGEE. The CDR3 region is CASGRQGTTNYGYTF. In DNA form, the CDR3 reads TGTGCCAGCGGGCGACAGGGAACTACTAACTATGGCTACACCTTC.

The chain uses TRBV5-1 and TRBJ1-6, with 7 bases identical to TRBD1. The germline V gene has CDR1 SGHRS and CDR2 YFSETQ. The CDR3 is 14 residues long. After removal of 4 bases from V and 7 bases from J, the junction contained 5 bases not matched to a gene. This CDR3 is CASSVGQLNSPLHF. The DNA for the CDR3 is TGCGCCAGCAGCGTGGGACAGCTGAATTCACCCCTCCACTTT.

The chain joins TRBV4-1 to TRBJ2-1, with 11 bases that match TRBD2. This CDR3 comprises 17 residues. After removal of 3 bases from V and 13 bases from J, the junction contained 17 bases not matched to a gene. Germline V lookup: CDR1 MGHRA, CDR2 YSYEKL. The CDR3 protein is CASSHAAGLAVTEVQFF. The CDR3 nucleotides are TGCGCCAGCAGCCACGCGGCGGGACTAGCGGTAACAGAGGTTCAGTTCTTC.

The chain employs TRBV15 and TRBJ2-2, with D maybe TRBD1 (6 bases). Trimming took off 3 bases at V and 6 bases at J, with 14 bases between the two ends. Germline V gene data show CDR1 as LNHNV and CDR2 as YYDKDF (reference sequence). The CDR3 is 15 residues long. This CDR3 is CATSSGTGFPGELFF. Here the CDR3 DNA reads TGTGCCACCAGCAGCGGAACAGGGTTCCCCGGGGAGCTGTTTTTT.

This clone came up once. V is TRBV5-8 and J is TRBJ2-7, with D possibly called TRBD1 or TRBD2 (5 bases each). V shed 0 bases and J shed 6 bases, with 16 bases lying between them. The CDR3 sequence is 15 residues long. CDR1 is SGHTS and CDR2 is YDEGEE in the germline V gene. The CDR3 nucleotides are TGTGCCAGCAGCTTGGCCGGGACCTCCGCCAGCGAGCAGTACTTC. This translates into CASSLAGTSASEQYF.

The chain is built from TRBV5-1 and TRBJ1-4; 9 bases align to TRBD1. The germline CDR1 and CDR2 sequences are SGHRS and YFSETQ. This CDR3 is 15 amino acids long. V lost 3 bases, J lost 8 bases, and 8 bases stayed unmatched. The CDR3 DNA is TGCGCCAGCAGCTCACAGGGGGCGGTCGGAGAAAAACTGTTTTTT. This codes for CASSSQGAVGEKLFF. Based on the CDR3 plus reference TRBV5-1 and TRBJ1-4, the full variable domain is KAGVTQTPRYLIKTRGQQVTLSCSPISGHRSVSWYQQTPGQGLQFLFEYFSETQRNKGNFPGRFSGRQFSNSRSEMNVSTLELGDSALYLCASSSQGAVGEKLFFGSGTQLSVL.

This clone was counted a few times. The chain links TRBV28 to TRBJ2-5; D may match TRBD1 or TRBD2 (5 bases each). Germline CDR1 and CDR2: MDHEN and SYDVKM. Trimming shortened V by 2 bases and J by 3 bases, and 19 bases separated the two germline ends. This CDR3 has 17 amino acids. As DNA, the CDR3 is TGTGCCAGCAGTTTACTCCTCGGGGCAGGGAAGAAAGAGACCCAGTACTTC. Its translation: CASSLLLGAGKKETQYF.

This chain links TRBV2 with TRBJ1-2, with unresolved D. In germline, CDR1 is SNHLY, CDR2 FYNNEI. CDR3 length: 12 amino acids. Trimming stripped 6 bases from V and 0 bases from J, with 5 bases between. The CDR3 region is CASSRANYGYTF. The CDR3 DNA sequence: TGTGCCAGCAGCCGGGCTAACTATGGCTACACCTTC.

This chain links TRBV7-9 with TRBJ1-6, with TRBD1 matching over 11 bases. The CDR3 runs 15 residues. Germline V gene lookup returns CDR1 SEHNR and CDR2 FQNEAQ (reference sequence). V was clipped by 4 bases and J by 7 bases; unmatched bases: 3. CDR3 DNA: TGTGCCAGCAGCTCTAGGACAGGGGGCAATTCACCCCTCCACTTT. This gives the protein CASSSRTGGNSPLHF.

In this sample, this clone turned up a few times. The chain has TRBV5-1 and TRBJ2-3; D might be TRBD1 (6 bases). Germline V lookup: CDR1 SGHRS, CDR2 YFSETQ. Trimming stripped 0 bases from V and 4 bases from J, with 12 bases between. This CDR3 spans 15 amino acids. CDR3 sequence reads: CASSLDYRDPDTQYF. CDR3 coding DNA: TGCGCCAGCAGCTTGGATTACAGGGATCCAGATACGCAGTATTTT.

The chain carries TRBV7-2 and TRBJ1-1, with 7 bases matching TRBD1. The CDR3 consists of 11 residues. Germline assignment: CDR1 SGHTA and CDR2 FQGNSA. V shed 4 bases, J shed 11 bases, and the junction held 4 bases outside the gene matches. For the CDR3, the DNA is TGTGCCAGCAGCTCAGGGGGAAGCGCTTTCTTT. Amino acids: CASSSGGSAFF.

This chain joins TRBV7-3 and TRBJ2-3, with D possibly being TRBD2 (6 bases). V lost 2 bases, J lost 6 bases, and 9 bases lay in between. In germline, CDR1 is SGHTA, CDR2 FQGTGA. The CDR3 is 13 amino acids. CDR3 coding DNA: TGTGCCAGCAGCTTAGCGGGGCGGGATACGCAGTATTTT. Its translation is CASSLAGRDTQYF. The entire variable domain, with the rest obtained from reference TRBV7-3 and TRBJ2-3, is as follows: GAGVSQTPSNKVTEKGKYVELRCDPISGHTALYWYRQSLGQGPEFLIYFQGTGAADDSGLPNDRFFAVRPEGSVSTLKIQRTERGDSAVYLCASSLAGRDTQYFGPGTRLTVL.